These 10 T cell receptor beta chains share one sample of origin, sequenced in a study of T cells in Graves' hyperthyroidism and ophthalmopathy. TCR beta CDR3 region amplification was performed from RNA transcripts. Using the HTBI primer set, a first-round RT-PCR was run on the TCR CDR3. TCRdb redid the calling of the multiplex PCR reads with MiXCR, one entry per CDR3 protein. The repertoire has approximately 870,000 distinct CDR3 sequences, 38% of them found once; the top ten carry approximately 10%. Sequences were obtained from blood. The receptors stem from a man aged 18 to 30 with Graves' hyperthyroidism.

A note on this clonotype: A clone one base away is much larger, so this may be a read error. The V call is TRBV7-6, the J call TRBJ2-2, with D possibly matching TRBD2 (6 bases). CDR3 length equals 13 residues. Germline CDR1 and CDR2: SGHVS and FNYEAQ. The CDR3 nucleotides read TGTGCCAGCAGCCCCCGTCCGGCCGGGGGGCTGTTTTTT. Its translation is CASSPRPAGGLFF.

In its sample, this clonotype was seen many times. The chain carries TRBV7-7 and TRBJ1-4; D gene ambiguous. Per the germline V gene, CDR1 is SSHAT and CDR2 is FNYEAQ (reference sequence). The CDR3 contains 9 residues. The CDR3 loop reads CAVGEKLFF. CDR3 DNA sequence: TGTGCTGTGGGTGAAAAACTGTTTTTT. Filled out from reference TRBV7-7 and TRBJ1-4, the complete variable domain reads GAGVSQSPRYKVTKRGQDVTLRCDPISSHATLYWYQQALGQGPEFLTYFNYEAQPDKSGLPSDRFSAERPEGSISTLTIQRTEQRDSAMYRCAVGEKLFFGSGTQLSVL.

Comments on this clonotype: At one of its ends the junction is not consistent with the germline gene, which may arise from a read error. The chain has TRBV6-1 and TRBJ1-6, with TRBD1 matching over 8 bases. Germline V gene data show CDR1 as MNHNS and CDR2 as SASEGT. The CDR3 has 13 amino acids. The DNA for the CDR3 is TGTGCCAGCAGTTACTCGTGGCAGGGGGCCCTCTACTTT. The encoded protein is CASSYSWQGALYF.

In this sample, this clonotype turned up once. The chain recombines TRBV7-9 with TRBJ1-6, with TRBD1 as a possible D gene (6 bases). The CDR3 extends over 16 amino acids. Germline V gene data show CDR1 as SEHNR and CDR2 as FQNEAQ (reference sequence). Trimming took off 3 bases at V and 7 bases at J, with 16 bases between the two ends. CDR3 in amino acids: CASSFSPGAANSPLHF. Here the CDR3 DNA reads TGTGCCAGCAGCTTTTCACCAGGGGCAGCAAATTCACCCCTCCACTTT.

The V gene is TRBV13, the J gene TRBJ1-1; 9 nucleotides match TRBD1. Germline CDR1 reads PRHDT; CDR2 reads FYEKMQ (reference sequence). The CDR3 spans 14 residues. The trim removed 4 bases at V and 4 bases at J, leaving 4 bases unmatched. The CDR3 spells CASSSTGGITEAFF. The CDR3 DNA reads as TGTGCCAGCAGCTCGACAGGGGGGATCACTGAAGCTTTCTTT.

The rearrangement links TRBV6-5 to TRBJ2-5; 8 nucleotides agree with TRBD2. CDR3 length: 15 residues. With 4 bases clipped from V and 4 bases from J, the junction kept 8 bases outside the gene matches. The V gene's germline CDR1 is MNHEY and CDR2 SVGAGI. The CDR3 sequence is CASSLFSGGSETQYF. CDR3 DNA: TGTGCCAGCAGTTTATTCTCGGGGGGGTCAGAGACCCAGTACTTC.

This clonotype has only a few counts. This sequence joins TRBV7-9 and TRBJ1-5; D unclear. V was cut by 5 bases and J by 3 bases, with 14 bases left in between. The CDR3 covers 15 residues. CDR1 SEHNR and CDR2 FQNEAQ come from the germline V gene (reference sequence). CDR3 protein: CASSQREFNNQPQHF. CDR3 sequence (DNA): TGTGCCAGCAGCCAGAGGGAGTTCAACAATCAGCCCCAGCATTTT.

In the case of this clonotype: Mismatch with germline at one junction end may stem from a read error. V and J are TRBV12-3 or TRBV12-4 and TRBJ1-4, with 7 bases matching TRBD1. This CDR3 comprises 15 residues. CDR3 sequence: CASSSSHRGNEKLFF. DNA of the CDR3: TGTGCCAGCAGTTCAAGCCACAGGGGTAATGAGAAACTGTTTTTT.

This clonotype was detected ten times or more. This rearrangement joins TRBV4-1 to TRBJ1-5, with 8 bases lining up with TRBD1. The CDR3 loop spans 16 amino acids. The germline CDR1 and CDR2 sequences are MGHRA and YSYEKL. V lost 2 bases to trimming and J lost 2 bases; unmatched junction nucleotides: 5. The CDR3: CASSQLDRGGNQPQHF. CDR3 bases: TGCGCCAGCAGCCAATTAGACAGGGGCGGCAATCAGCCCCAGCATTTT.

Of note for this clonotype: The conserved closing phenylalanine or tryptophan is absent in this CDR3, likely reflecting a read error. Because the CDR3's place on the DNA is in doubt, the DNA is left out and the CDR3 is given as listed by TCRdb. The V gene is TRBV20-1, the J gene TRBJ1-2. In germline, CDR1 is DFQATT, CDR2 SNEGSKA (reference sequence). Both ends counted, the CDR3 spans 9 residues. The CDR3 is CSARDRAGL.